This entry concerns a single TCR beta chain. The antigen remains undetermined. This specimen belongs to a study of T cell responses to AZD1222 COVID-19 vaccine. Background on the study: Second-dose recipients at about 4 or about 12 weeks were treated as one pooled group. Whole-study results and caveats: Spike-specific TCRs gained breadth and depth after people received two AZD1222 doses.

The V and J ends lost 6 bases and 2 bases, in that order; junction bases with no gene match: 13. CDR3 length equals 17 residues. Germline V lookup: CDR1 WSHSY, CDR2 SAAADI. Measured with immunoSEQ multiplex PCR; TCRdb has only the in-frame clones, and not every one. The data hold roughly 170,000 clones, with 90% to 95% observed a single time. The source material was peripheral blood, sampled on day 0 of AZD1222 vaccination. V usage is TRBV10-2 and J usage is TRBJ2-7, with 10 bases identical to TRBD2. The source of this sequence is an adult in good health. This CDR3 is CASRAQFLAGDPYEQYF. DNA for the CDR3: TGCGCCAGCAGGGCCCAATTCCTAGCGGGGGACCCCTACGAGCAGTACTTC.